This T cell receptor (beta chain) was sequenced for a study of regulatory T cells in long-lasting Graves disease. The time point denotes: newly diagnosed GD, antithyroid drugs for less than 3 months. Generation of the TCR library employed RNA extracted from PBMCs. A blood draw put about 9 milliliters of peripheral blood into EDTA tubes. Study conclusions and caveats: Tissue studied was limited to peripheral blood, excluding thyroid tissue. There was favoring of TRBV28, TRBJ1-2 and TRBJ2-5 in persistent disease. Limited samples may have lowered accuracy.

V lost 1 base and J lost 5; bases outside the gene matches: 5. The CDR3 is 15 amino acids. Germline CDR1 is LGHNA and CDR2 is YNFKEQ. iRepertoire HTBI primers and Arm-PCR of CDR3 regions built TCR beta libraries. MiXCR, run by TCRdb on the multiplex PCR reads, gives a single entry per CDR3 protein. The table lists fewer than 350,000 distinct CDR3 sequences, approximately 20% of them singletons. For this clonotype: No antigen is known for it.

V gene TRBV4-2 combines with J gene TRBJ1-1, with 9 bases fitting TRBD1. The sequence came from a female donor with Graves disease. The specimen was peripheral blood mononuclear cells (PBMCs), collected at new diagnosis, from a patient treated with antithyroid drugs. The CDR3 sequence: CASSQATGGRTEAFF. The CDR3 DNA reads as TGTGCCAGCAGCCAAGCAACAGGGGGCCGGACTGAAGCTTTCTTT.